Presented here are 9 T cell receptor beta chains from one specimen sequenced in a study of blood T cell repertoires in COVID-19. The data were produced by immunoSEQ multiplex PCR, yet TCRdb's version contains in-frame clones alone and is incomplete. The top ten clones hold approximately 9% of a sample with 300,000 to 350,000 clones, around 90% of them seen once. The sample comprised PBMCs or T cells enriched from blood (not recorded which). Receptors were obtained from a young woman who had recovered from COVID-19.

J is TRBJ1-2 and V is TRBV7-2; the D is unclear. V lost 2 bases and J lost 8, with 6 bases in between. CDR1 and CDR2 from the germline V gene are SGHTA and FQGNSA. CDR3 size: 11 residues. The CDR3 DNA follows: TGTGCCAGCAGCTTACCCCTCGGCTACACCTTC. This codes for CASSLPLGYTF. Looking up the rest from reference TRBV7-2 and TRBJ1-2 gives the full variable domain: GAGVSQSPSNKVTEKGKDVELRCDPISGHTALYWYRQSLGQGLEFLIYFQGNSAPDKSGLPSDRFSAERTGGSVSTLTIQRTQQEDSAVYLCASSLPLGYTFGSGTRLTVV.

This chain connects TRBV18 to TRBJ2-1; 7 positions match TRBD1. The length of the CDR3 is 15 residues. Unmatched junction bases numbered 2, after V lost 2 bases and J lost 1 base. Per germline, CDR1 KGHSH and CDR2 LQKENI. The CDR3 DNA reads as TGTGCCAGCTCACCAGACAGGGCTTCCTACAATGAGCAGTTCTTC. Amino acids: CASSPDRASYNEQFF.

This chain links TRBV7-9 with TRBJ2-1, with 11 bases that match TRBD2. This CDR3 has 17 amino acids. Trimming took 1 base from V and 0 from J; bases not matched to a gene: 2. Germline CDR1 is SEHNR and CDR2 is FQNEAQ (reference sequence). CDR3 residues: CASSLGLAGGSYNEQFF. The CDR3, as DNA: TGTGCCAGCAGCTTAGGGCTAGCGGGGGGCTCCTACAATGAGCAGTTCTTC.

This sequence joins TRBV28 and TRBJ1-3; no firm D call. The germline V and J ends were trimmed by 7 bases and 2 bases, with 6 bases remaining between them. The CDR3 runs to 12 residues. Per germline, CDR1 MDHEN and CDR2 SYDVKM. This CDR3 reads CASTLTGNTIYF. The CDR3 DNA is TGTGCCAGCACCCTAACTGGAAACACCATATATTTT.

This clone was observed once. The gene calls are TRBV5-4 and TRBJ2-3, with 7 bases fitting TRBD2. This CDR3 is built from 13 residues. Germline V gives CDR1 SGHNT, CDR2 YYREEE (reference sequence). The CDR3 loop reads CTIGRDSADTQYF. Written as DNA, the CDR3 is TGTACTATAGGGAGGGATAGCGCAGATACGCAGTATTTT.

The rearrangement joins TRBV27 to TRBJ2-3; D may be TRBD2 (6 bases). V dropped 5 bases and J dropped 6 bases, with 18 bases sitting between them. The CDR3 runs to 15 residues. Per the germline V gene, CDR1 is MNHEY and CDR2 is SMNVEV (reference sequence). The CDR3 DNA sequence: TGTGCCAGCAGTCTAGGGGCCGGGAGATGGGATACGCAGTATTTT. The encoded protein is CASSLGAGRWDTQYF.

J is TRBJ2-2 and V is TRBV4-1; D is unresolved. CDR3 length equals 13 residues. V lost 2 bases to trimming and J lost 2 bases, with 3 bases between them. Germline V CDR1 and CDR2: MGHRA, YSYEKL. CDR3 loop: CASSQLNTGELFF. The CDR3, as DNA: TGCGCCAGCAGCCAACTCAACACCGGGGAGCTGTTTTTT.

The genes are TRBV2 and TRBJ2-5; weak D call: TRBD1 (6 bases). The germline V and J ends were trimmed by 6 bases and 0 bases, with 8 bases remaining between them. Germline V gene sequence: CDR1 SNHLY, CDR2 FYNNEI. The length of the CDR3 is 13 residues. The CDR3 region has the DNA TGTGCCAGCAGCGGGACAAACCAAGAGACCCAGTACTTC. It translates to CASSGTNQETQYF.

The rearrangement uses TRBV3-1 (or the pseudogene TRBV3-2) and TRBJ2-7; 8 bases are shared with TRBD1. Germline CDR1 reads LGHDT; CDR2 reads YNNKEL (reference sequence). V lost 4 bases and J lost 0; bases outside the gene matches: 5. The CDR3 consists of 15 residues. As DNA, the CDR3 is TGTGCCAGCAGCCTCTCCGGGACAGGCTCCTACGAGCAGTACTTC. Translated: CASSLSGTGSYEQYF.